Below, 24 T cell receptor beta chains from the same sample are listed, as sequenced in a study of T cell responses to AZD1222 COVID-19 vaccine. The table came from immunoSEQ multiplex PCR; TCRdb's copy has only in-frame clones and leaves some out. The profile shows more than 75,000 clones, 80% to 90% of them singletons. This sample comprised peripheral blood, obtained on day 0 of AZD1222 vaccination. These TCRs come from an adult in good health.

The chain links TRBV7-2 to TRBJ1-1; D is possibly TRBD1 (6 bases). V shed 5 bases and J shed 3 bases, with 16 bases lying between them. The germline V gene encodes CDR1 SGHTA and CDR2 FQGNSA. The CDR3 is made up of 15 amino acids. In DNA, the CDR3 is TGTGCCAGCAGCCGCCGCCGGGGGCCCGACACTGAAGCTTTCTTT. It specifies CASSRRRGPDTEAFF.

This clone was observed a handful of times. The V call is TRBV5-4, the J call TRBJ2-7; D remains ambiguous. Trimming removed 4 bases at V and 6 bases at J, with 11 bases between. The germline V gene has CDR1 SGHNT and CDR2 YYREEE (reference sequence). The CDR3 is 12 amino acids. CDR3 nucleotide sequence: TGTGCCAGCAGCGTAGGCCCGGGCGAGCAGTACTTC. Protein sequence: CASSVGPGEQYF.

The J gene is TRBJ1-2, the V gene TRBV4-2, with 8 positions matching TRBD1. Trimming removed 0 bases from V and 8 bases from J; junction bases left unmatched: 8. The germline CDR1 and CDR2 sequences are LGHNA and YNFKEQ. This CDR3 has 15 residues. The CDR3 bases are TGTGCCAGCAGCCAAGAGGACCAGGGGGCTCGAGGCTACACCTTC. It codes for CASSQEDQGARGYTF.

CDR3: CASSQLDGGANEQFF. The CDR3 DNA reads TGTGCCAGCAGTCAACTAGACGGGGGGGCCAATGAGCAGTTCTTC. The chain is built from TRBV27 and TRBJ2-1; 8 bases are shared with TRBD2. Trimming cost V 5 bases and J 6 bases; bases outside gene matches: 9. The germline V gene encodes CDR1 MNHEY and CDR2 SMNVEV (reference sequence). The CDR3 loop spans 15 amino acids.

Written as DNA, the CDR3 is TGTGCCAGCAGTTCGACAGTGAACACTGAAGCTTTCTTT. It codes for CASSSTVNTEAFF. J is TRBJ1-1 and V is TRBV6-1, with D perhaps TRBD1 (5 bases). CDR3 size: 13 residues. V was pared by 5 bases and J by 0 bases, with 7 bases between. CDR1 and CDR2 from the germline V gene are MNHNS and SASEGT.

The gene calls are TRBV5-4 and TRBJ1-2, with TRBD1 as a possible D gene (6 bases). The V gene's germline CDR1 is SGHNT and CDR2 YYREEE (reference sequence). Trimming removed 3 bases from V and 7 bases from J, with 19 bases in between. There are 15 residues in the CDR3. CDR3 coding DNA: TGTGCCAGCAGCTATCCGAGTGGGGGCGCAAGTGGCTACACCTTC. It is translated as CASSYPSGGASGYTF. Filled out from reference TRBV5-4 and TRBJ1-2, the complete variable domain reads ETGVTQSPTHLIKTRGQQVTLRCSSQSGHNTVSWYQQALGQGPQFIFQYYREEENGRGNFPPRFSGLQFPNYSSELNVNALELDDSALYLCASSYPSGGASGYTFGSGTRLTVV.

This chain joins TRBV30 and TRBJ2-4, with D maybe TRBD1 (6 bases). The V gene lost 0 bases and the J gene lost 0 bases, with 6 bases spanning the gap. Germline CDR1 is GTSNPN and CDR2 is SVGIG (reference sequence). This CDR3 is built from 14 residues. The CDR3 sequence is CAWSVGGAKNIQYF. In nucleotides, the CDR3 is TGTGCCTGGAGTGTAGGGGGAGCCAAAAACATTCAGTACTTC.

The V and J genes are TRBV7-2 and TRBJ2-7; 8 bases map to TRBD2. Germline CDR1 SGHTA, CDR2 FQGNSA. The CDR3 spans 16 residues. With V trimmed by 5 bases and J by 4 bases, 13 bases remained unmatched. This chain's CDR3 is CASSPWVGSGGYEQYF. For the CDR3, the DNA is TGTGCCAGCAGCCCTTGGGTGGGGAGCGGGGGTTACGAGCAGTACTTC. The full variable domain, completed using reference TRBV7-2 and TRBJ2-7, is GAGVSQSPSNKVTEKGKDVELRCDPISGHTALYWYRQSLGQGLEFLIYFQGNSAPDKSGLPSDRFSAERTGGSVSTLTIQRTQQEDSAVYLCASSPWVGSGGYEQYFGPGTRLTVT.

V usage is TRBV2 and J usage is TRBJ1-2, with D uncertain. V was trimmed by 2 bases and J by 7 bases, leaving 17 bases between them. The CDR3 is 15 residues long. Germline assignment: CDR1 SNHLY and CDR2 FYNNEI. DNA of the CDR3: TGTGCCAGCAGTGAACTTGGTCCGGGGTGGGGTGGCTACACCTTC. Amino acids: CASSELGPGWGGYTF.

The chain combines TRBV10-3 with TRBJ2-5; D is unclear. This CDR3 spans 13 amino acids. V lost 1 base and J 2 bases, leaving 5 bases between the germline ends. CDR1 is ENHRY, CDR2 SYGVKD, per germline. CDR3 residues: CAISELGQETQYF. The CDR3 nucleotides are TGTGCCATCAGTGAGTTAGGGCAAGAGACCCAGTACTTC.

The rearrangement uses TRBV7-3 and TRBJ2-3, with D hard to call. Trimming cost V 0 bases and J 0 bases, with 4 bases left between them. CDR1 and CDR2 from the germline V gene are SGHTA and FQGTGA. There are 14 residues in the CDR3. CDR3 protein: CASSLTGSTDTQYF. The CDR3 DNA sequence: TGTGCCAGCAGCTTAACGGGGAGCACAGATACGCAGTATTTT.

The chain employs TRBV7-2 and TRBJ1-2; maybe TRBD1 (5 bases). The CDR3 has 15 amino acids. The V end was cut by 5 bases, the J end by 4 bases, with 17 bases between. Germline V lookup: CDR1 SGHTA, CDR2 FQGNSA. The CDR3: CASSPSSGVGYGYTF. DNA for the CDR3: TGTGCCAGCAGCCCTAGCTCGGGGGTTGGCTATGGCTACACCTTC.

This chain uses TRBV18 with TRBJ2-2; D gene ambiguous. Germline V gene sequence: CDR1 KGHSH, CDR2 LQKENI. V was trimmed by 5 bases and J by 6 bases, leaving 10 bases between them. This CDR3 is built from 13 residues. CDR3 protein: CASSFRLAGELFF. For the CDR3, the DNA is TGTGCCAGCTCATTCCGGCTCGCCGGGGAGCTGTTTTTT.

V usage is TRBV19 and J usage is TRBJ2-7; 7 bases agree with TRBD1. Per germline, CDR1 LNHDA and CDR2 SQIVND (reference sequence). The CDR3 covers 15 residues. Trimming at V came to 5 bases and at J to 0 bases, leaving 7 bases not matched to a gene. The DNA of the CDR3 is TGTGCCAGTAGTCAAACAGGGGACCACTCCTACGAGCAGTACTTC. It is translated as CASSQTGDHSYEQYF.

This clone has a single count. The genes are TRBV5-5 and TRBJ2-7; no definite D call. V gave up 3 bases and J gave up 0 bases, with 1 base separating them. In germline, CDR1 is SGHKS, CDR2 YYEKEE (reference sequence). This CDR3 spans 11 amino acids. CDR3 in amino acids: CASSYSYEQYF. The CDR3 region has the DNA TGTGCCAGCAGCTACTCCTACGAGCAGTACTTC.

This clone was observed a single time. The rearrangement uses TRBV5-6 and TRBJ2-7; 7 bases fit TRBD1. This CDR3 is built from 15 residues. CDR1 and CDR2 (germline): SGHDT, YYEEEE. Trimming removed 5 bases from V and 2 bases from J; junction bases left unmatched: 10. CDR3 amino acids: CASRRQGLVAYEQYF. CDR3 sequence (DNA): TGTGCCAGCAGACGACAGGGCCTGGTAGCCTACGAGCAGTACTTC.

This sequence joins TRBV5-6 and TRBJ2-4; 10 nucleotides align to TRBD1. Germline CDR1 and CDR2: SGHDT and YYEEEE. The CDR3 sequence is 17 residues long. Unmatched junction bases numbered 5, after V lost 2 bases and J lost 0 bases. CDR3 coding DNA: TGTGCCAGCAGCTTAGACAGGGGGCGACTAGCCAAAAACATTCAGTACTTC. This translates into CASSLDRGRLAKNIQYF.

The chain recombines TRBV5-1 with TRBJ2-5; D gene unclear. V was trimmed by 1 base and J by 5 bases, leaving 15 bases between them. This CDR3 spans 15 amino acids. Germline-derived CDR1 and CDR2 are SGHRS and YFSETQ. The CDR3 region is CASSLQTTPTETQYF. The CDR3 coding sequence is TGCGCCAGCAGCTTGCAGACCACCCCGACGGAGACCCAGTACTTC.

In regard to this clone: Distinct nucleotide sequences in the sample also encode this CDR3. The J gene is TRBJ1-1, the V gene TRBV19; D uncertain. CDR1 and CDR2 from the germline V gene are LNHDA and SQIVND (reference sequence). V was pared by 7 bases and J by 0 bases, with 9 bases between. The CDR3 length is 13 residues. This CDR3 reads CASTRQLNTEAFF. In nucleotides, the CDR3 is TGTGCCAGTACTCGGCAGCTGAACACTGAAGCTTTCTTT.

The V gene is TRBV12-5, the J gene TRBJ1-1; D is ambiguous. CDR1 is LGHNT and CDR2 is FRNRAP in the germline V gene. The CDR3 has 13 residues. Trimming left V 2 bases short and J 8 bases short, with 12 bases between. CDR3 protein: CASGLFPPQEAFF. The CDR3 nucleotides read TGTGCTAGTGGTTTGTTCCCCCCCCAGGAAGCTTTCTTT.

J is TRBJ1-3 and V is TRBV7-8, with 7 bases identical to TRBD1. The V segment lost 6 bases and the J segment 0 bases; nucleotides outside the gene matches: 5. This CDR3 has 15 residues. Germline CDR1 is SGHVS and CDR2 is FQNEAQ. The CDR3 here is CASRPTGNSGNTIYF. DNA of the CDR3: TGTGCCAGCAGACCGACAGGGAACTCTGGAAACACCATATATTTT.

This chain links TRBV28 with TRBJ1-4; D not resolved. CDR3 length: 15 amino acids. V was cut by 3 bases and J by 8 bases, with 16 bases left in between. Germline lookup yields CDR1 MDHEN and CDR2 SYDVKM. This CDR3 is CASSLWREMVEKLFF. CDR3 nucleotides: TGTGCCAGCAGTTTGTGGAGGGAAATGGTGGAAAAACTGTTTTTT.

The chain carries TRBV9 and TRBJ1-2; D is unclear. Per germline, CDR1 SGDLS and CDR2 YYNGEE. The CDR3 is 14 residues long. The V end lost 0 bases, the J end lost 3 bases, and 9 bases lay between the germline ends. CDR3 region: CASSVGHKDYGYTF. DNA for the CDR3: TGTGCCAGCAGCGTAGGACATAAAGACTATGGCTACACCTTC.

This sequence joins TRBV27 and TRBJ1-2; D is unresolved. In germline, CDR1 is MNHEY, CDR2 SMNVEV (reference sequence). CDR3 length equals 14 residues. V gave up 0 bases and J gave up 0 bases, with 5 bases separating them. Written as DNA, the CDR3 is TGTGCCAGCAGTTTATCGGGATCTAACTATGGCTACACCTTC. Its translation is CASSLSGSNYGYTF.